What follows is one TCR beta chain and its context. Its matching antigen is unknown. The data belong to a study of T cells after yellow fever vaccination. A universal primer site and UMIs were added as TCR cDNA was made by 5'RACE template switching. MiXCR, applied by TCRdb to the 5' RACE reads, yields one record per CDR3 protein. The table records approximately 600,000 distinct CDR3 sequences, 9% to 15% of them present only once. Study-wide points: A weaker but faster secondary response was observed, peaking on day 5 versus 15. A small proportion of clonotypes was detected in both the CD4 and CD8 compartments. Most clones from primary vaccination were detected again post-booster (96% CD4, roughly 91% CD8).

Germline CDR1 reads SQVTM; CDR2 reads ANQGSEA. The V gene end was trimmed by 7 bases and the J gene end by 6 bases; junction bases not matched to a gene: 12. This CDR3 spans 14 amino acids. Sequenced here: PBMCs, sampled on the day of the yellow fever booster vaccination. V gene TRBV29-1 combines with J gene TRBJ2-1; 7 positions agree with TRBD1. This clonotype was obtained from a young man who received the YFV17D yellow fever vaccine. The DNA for the CDR3 is TGCAGCGGGTTCCCCCAGACAGGGACCAATGAGCAGTTCTTC. It yields the protein CSGFPQTGTNEQFF.